The following is a TCR beta chain sequence with its context. Sequencing used immunoSEQ multiplex PCR; TCRdb keeps in-frame clones, though not all of them. The table lists about 96,000 clones, 80% to 90% of them singletons, with 4% to 5% in the top ten. These data belong to a study of blood T cell repertoires in COVID-19. Study summary: Acute-phase and convalescent COVID-19 samples originated in the United States, Italy and Spain.

Germline-derived CDR1 and CDR2 are SGHRS and YFSETQ. V was pared by 4 bases and J by 3 bases, with 11 bases of the junction left unmatched. The CDR3 runs to 16 residues. This rearrangement joins TRBV5-1 to TRBJ1-1, with TRBD1 matching over 8 bases. The sample comprised peripheral blood. The sequence was obtained from a human donor with COVID-19, enrolled during active disease. The donor label of this sample is uncertain. The CDR3 DNA reads as TGCGCCAGCAGCCCTACAGGGGGGGTATCAGACACTGAAGCTTTCTTT. Its translation: CASSPTGGVSDTEAFF.